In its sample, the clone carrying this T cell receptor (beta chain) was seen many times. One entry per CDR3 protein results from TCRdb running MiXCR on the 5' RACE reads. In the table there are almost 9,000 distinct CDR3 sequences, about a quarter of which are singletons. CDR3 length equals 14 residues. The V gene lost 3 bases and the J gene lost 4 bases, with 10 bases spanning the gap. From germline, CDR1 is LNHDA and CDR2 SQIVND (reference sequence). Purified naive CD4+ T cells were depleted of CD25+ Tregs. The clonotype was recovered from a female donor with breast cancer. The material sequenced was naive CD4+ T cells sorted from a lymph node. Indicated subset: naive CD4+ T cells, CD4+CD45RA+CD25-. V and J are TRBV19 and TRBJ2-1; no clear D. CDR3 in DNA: TGTGCCAGTAGTATGGTTAGCTTTTACAATGAGCAGTTCTTC. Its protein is CASSMVSFYNEQFF.